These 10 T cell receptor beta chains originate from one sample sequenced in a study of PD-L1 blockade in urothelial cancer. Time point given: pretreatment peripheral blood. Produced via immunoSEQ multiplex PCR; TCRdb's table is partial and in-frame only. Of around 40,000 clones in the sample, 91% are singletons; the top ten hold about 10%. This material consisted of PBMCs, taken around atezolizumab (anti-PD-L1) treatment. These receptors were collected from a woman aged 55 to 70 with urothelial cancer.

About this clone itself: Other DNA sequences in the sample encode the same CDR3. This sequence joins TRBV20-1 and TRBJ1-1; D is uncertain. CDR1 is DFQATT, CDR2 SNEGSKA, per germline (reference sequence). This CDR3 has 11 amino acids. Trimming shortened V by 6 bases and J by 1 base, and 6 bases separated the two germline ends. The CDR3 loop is CSARGNTEAFF. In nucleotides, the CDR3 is TGCAGTGCCCGGGGGAACACTGAAGCTTTCTTT.

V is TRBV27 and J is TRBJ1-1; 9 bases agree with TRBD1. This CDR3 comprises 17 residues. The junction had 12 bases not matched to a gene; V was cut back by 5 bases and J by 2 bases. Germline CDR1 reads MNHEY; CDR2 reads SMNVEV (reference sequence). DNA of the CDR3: TGTGCCAGCAGTCCATACATATCGACAGGGGGAAACACTGAAGCTTTCTTT. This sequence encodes CASSPYISTGGNTEAFF.

The CDR3: CASTLRGIDNEQFF. CDR3 sequence (DNA): TGTGCCAGCACCCTGAGGGGGATCGACAATGAGCAGTTCTTC. This chain joins TRBV27 and TRBJ2-1, with D tentatively TRBD1 (6 bases). Trimming took off 7 bases at V and 5 bases at J, with 15 bases between the two ends. The V gene's germline CDR1 is MNHEY and CDR2 SMNVEV (reference sequence). This CDR3 region has 14 residues.

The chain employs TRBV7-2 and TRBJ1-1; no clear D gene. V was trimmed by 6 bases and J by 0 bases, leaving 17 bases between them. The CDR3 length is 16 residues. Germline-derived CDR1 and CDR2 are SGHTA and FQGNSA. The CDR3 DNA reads TGTGCCAGCAGGGACTGGCCTCGCAGCATGAACACTGAAGCTTTCTTT. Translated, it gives CASRDWPRSMNTEAFF.

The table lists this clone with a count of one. The DNA for the CDR3 is TGTGCCAGCACGCGACAGGGGGGCCAAGAGACCCAGTACTTC. Translating gives CASTRQGGQETQYF. The chain is built from TRBV2 and TRBJ2-5, with 9 bases identical to TRBD1. Trimming took 7 bases from V and 1 from J; bases not matched to a gene: 4. The length of the CDR3 is 14 residues. CDR1 is SNHLY and CDR2 is FYNNEI in the germline V gene.

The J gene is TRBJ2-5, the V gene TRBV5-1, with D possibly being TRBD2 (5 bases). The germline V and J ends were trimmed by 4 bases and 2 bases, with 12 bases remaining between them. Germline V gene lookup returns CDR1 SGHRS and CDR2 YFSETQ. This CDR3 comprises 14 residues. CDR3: CASSGRRNQETQYF. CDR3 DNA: TGCGCCAGCAGCGGGCGGAGGAATCAAGAGACCCAGTACTTC.

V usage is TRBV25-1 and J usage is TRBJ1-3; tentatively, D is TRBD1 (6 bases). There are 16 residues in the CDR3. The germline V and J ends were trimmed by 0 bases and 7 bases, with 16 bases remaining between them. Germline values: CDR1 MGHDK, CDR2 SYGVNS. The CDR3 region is CASSEYRQALGNTIYF. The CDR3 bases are TGTGCCAGCAGTGAATATCGACAGGCGCTTGGCAACACCATATATTTT.

The chain's CDR3 is CASSFSALAYNEQFF. As DNA, the CDR3 is TGTGCCAGTAGTTTTAGCGCCCTTGCTTACAATGAGCAGTTCTTC. This chain links TRBV19 with TRBJ2-1, with a tentative D call TRBD2 (5 bases). Trimming cost V 5 bases and J 4 bases, with 15 bases left between them. Per germline, CDR1 LNHDA and CDR2 SQIVND (reference sequence). CDR3 size: 15 residues.

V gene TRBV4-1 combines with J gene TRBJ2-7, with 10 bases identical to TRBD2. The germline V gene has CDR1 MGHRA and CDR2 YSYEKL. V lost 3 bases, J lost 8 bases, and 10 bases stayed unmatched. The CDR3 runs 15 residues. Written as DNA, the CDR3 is TGCGCCAGCAGCCAGGACGGACTAGCGGCGGTTCAGCAGTACTTC. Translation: CASSQDGLAAVQQYF.

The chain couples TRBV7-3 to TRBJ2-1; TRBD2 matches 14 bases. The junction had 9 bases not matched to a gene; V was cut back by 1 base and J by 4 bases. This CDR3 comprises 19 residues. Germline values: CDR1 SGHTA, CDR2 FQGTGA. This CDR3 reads CASSLNWGLAGVTYNEQFF. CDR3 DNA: TGTGCCAGCAGCTTAAATTGGGGACTAGCGGGAGTGACGTACAATGAGCAGTTCTTC.